This entry describes one T cell receptor beta chain. Its antigen is not identified. This sample is drawn from a study of beta chain features in type 1 diabetes. Turning to the study itself: Healthy donors and patients showed comparable age, gender and cell yields.

V gave up 5 bases and J gave up 2 bases, with 16 bases separating them. The CDR3 runs to 15 residues. CDR1 is LNHNV, CDR2 YYDKDF, per germline (reference sequence). Every isolated RNA sample was fully reverse transcribed, so sequencing captured expressed TCRB transcripts. Naive, central memory and regulatory T cell samples averaged about 3.6 million immunoSEQ reads each. The table came from immunoSEQ multiplex PCR; TCRdb's copy has only in-frame clones and leaves some out. The table shows fewer than 550,000 clones, with over 9.5% occurring only once. Notes on the study in general: Whether HLA type affects TCRB rearrangement stayed undetermined in the present work. Type 1 diabetes patients had VDJ junctions that carried fewer insertions and more deletions.

The clonotype originates from a woman younger than 30 in good health. The sequencing input was naive CD4+ T cells from blood. V usage is TRBV15 and J usage is TRBJ2-7; D is perhaps TRBD1 or TRBD2 (5 bases each). The DNA of the CDR3 is TGTGCCACCAGCGGCGGCTCAGGGAGCCCCTACGAGCAGTACTTC. Translating gives CATSGGSGSPYEQYF.